Following are 3 T cell receptor beta chains from one sample sequenced in a study of glioma-infiltrating T cells after dendritic cell vaccination. This table comes from immunoSEQ multiplex PCR, and its TCRdb copy is limited to in-frame clones, with some not included. The repertoire holds tens of thousands of clones, with under 90% as singletons. The sequences come from blood, collected before dendritic cell vaccination. These receptors were collected from a human donor with glioblastoma.

This clone was observed a single time. CDR3 sequence reads: CASSQVVASSNGEQFF. CDR3 nucleotide sequence: TGCGCCAGCAGCCAAGTAGTGGCTAGCTCGAACGGTGAGCAGTTCTTC. The chain recombines TRBV4-3 with TRBJ2-1, with a possible D match to TRBD2 (5 bases). The germline V gene encodes CDR1 LGHNA and CDR2 YSLEER. The ends were cut back, 1 base at V and 9 bases at J, with 19 bases in the middle. This CDR3 comprises 16 residues.

This clone was seen once. The genes are TRBV7-8 and TRBJ1-4, with D perhaps TRBD1 (5 bases). Germline loops: CDR1 SGHVS, CDR2 FQNEAQ. Trimming removed 6 bases at V and 8 bases at J, with 16 bases between. The CDR3 sequence is 14 residues long. The DNA of the CDR3 is TGTGCCAGCAGTTTACAGGAAACCTGGGAAAAACTGTTTTTT. It is translated as CASSLQETWEKLFF.

The chain uses TRBV19 and TRBJ1-4; 8 nucleotides agree with TRBD1. Trimming at V came to 0 bases and at J to 3 bases, leaving 6 bases not matched to a gene. This CDR3 is built from 17 residues. CDR1 is LNHDA, CDR2 SQIVND, per germline (reference sequence). CDR3 bases: TGTGCCAGTAGTATAGACCAGGGGGCGGCAGCTAATGAAAAACTGTTTTTT. This encodes CASSIDQGAAANEKLFF.